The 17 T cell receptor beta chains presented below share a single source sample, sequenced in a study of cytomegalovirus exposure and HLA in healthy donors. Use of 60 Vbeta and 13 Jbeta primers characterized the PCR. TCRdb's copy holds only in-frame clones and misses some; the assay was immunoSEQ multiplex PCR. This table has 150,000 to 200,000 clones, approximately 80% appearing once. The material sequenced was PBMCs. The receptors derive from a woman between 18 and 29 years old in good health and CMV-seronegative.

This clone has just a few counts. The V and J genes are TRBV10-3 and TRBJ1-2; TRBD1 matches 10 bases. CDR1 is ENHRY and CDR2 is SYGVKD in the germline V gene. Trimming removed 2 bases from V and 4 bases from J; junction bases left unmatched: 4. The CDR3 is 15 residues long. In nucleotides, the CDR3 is TGTGCCATCAGTGAGGGGGGACAGGGGAGCTATGGCTACACCTTC. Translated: CAISEGGQGSYGYTF.

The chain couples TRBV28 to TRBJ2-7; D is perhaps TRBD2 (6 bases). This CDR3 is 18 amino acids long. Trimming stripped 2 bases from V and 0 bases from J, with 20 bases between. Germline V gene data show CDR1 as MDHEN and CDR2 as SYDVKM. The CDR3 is CASSLPFSRRDSSYEQYF. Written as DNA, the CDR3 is TGTGCCAGCAGTTTACCCTTCTCCCGCCGGGACTCCTCCTACGAGCAGTACTTC.

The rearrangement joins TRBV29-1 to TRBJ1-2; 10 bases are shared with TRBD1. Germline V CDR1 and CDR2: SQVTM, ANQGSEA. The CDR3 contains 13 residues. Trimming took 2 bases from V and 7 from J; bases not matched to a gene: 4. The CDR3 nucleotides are TGCAGCGTTGAACCAGGGGACAGGGGTGGCTACACCTTC. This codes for CSVEPGDRGGYTF.

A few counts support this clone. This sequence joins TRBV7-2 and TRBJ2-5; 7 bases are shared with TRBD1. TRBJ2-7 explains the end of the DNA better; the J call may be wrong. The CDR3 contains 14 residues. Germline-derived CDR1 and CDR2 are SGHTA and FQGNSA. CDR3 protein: CASSLAGGWDEQYF. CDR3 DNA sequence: TGTGCCAGCAGCTTAGCAGGGGGCTGGGACGAGCAGTACTTC.

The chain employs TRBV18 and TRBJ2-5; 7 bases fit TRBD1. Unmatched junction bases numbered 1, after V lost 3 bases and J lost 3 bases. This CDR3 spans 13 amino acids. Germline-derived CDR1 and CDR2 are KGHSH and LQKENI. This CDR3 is CASSPGTEETQYF. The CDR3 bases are TGTGCCAGCTCACCCGGGACAGAAGAGACCCAGTACTTC.

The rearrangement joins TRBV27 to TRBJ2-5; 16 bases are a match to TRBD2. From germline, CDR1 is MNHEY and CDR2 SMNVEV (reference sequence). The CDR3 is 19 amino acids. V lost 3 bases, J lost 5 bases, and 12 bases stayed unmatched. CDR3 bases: TGTGCCAGCAGTTTCCTCGCCGGGACTAGCGGGAGGGGAGTTGAGACCCAGTACTTC. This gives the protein CASSFLAGTSGRGVETQYF.

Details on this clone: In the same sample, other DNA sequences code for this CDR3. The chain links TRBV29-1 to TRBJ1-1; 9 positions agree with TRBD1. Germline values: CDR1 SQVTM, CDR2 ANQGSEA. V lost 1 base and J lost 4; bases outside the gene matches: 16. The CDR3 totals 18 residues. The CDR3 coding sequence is TGCAGCGTTGAAGGGTGGTATGAACAGGGGGCTCTTCGCACTGAAGCTTTCTTT. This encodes CSVEGWYEQGALRTEAFF.

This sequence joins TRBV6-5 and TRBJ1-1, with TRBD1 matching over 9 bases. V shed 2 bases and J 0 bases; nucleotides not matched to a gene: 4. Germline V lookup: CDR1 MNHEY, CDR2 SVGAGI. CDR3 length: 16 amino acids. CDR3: CASSYAGQGMNTEAFF. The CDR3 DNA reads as TGTGCCAGCAGTTACGCGGGACAGGGAATGAACACTGAAGCTTTCTTT.

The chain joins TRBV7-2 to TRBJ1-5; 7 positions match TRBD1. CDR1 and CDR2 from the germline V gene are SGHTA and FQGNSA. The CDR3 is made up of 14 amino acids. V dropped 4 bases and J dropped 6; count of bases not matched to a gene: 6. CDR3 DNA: TGTGCCAGCAGCTCACGACAGGGAGGTCAGCCCCAGCATTTT. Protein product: CASSSRQGGQPQHF.

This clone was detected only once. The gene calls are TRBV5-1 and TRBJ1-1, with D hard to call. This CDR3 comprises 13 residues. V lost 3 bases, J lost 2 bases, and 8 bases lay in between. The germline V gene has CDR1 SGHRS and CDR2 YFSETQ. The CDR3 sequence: CASSYQENTEAFF. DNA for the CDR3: TGCGCCAGCAGCTATCAGGAAAACACTGAAGCTTTCTTT.

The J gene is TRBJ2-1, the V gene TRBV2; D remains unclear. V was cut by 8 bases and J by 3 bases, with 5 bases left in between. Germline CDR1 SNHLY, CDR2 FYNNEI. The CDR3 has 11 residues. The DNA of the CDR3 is TGTGCCAGCGCCAGCTACAATGAGCAGTTCTTC. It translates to CASASYNEQFF.

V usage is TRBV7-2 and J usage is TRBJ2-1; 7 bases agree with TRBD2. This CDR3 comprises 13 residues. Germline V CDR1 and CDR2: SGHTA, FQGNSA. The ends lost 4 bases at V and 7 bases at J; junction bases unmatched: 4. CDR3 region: CASSSGRVNEQFF. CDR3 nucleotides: TGTGCCAGCAGCTCGGGGAGGGTAAATGAGCAGTTCTTC.

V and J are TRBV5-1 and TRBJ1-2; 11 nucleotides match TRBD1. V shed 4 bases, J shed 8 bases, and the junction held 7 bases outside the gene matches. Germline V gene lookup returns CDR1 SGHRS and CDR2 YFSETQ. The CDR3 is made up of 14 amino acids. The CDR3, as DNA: TGCGCCAGCAGCACGGACAGGGGGCTCCGCGGCTACACCTTC. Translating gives CASSTDRGLRGYTF.

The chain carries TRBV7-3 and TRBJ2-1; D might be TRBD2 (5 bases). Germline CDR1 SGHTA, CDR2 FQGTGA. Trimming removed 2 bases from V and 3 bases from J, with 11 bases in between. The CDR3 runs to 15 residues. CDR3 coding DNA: TGTGCCAGCAGCTTAGGAGGAGACAACTACAATGAGCAGTTCTTC. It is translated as CASSLGGDNYNEQFF.

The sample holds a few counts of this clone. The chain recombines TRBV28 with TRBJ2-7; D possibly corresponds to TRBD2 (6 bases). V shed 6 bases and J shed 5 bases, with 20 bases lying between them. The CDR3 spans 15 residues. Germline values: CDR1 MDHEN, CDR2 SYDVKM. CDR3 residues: CASRPAGTLGDEQYF. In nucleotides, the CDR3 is TGTGCCAGCAGACCCGCCGGGACTCTCGGGGACGAGCAGTACTTC. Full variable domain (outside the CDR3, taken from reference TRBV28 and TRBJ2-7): DVKVTQSSRYLVKRTGEKVFLECVQDMDHENMFWYRQDPGLGLRLIYFSYDVKMKEKGDIPEGYSVSREKKERFSLILESASTNQTSMYLCASRPAGTLGDEQYFGPGTRLTVT.

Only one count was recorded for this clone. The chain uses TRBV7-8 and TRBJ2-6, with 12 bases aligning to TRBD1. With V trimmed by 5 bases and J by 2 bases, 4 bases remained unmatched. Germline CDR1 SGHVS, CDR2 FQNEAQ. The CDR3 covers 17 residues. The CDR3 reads CASSSRDRGPGANVLTF. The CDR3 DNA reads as TGTGCCAGCAGCAGCCGGGACAGGGGGCCTGGGGCCAACGTCCTGACTTTC.

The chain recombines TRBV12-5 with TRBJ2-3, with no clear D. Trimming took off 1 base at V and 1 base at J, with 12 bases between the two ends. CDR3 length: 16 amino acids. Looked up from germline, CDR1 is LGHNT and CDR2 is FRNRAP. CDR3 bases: TGTGCTAGTGGTTTGGCTCTTTCTACTGGCACAGATACGCAGTATTTT. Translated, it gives CASGLALSTGTDTQYF.